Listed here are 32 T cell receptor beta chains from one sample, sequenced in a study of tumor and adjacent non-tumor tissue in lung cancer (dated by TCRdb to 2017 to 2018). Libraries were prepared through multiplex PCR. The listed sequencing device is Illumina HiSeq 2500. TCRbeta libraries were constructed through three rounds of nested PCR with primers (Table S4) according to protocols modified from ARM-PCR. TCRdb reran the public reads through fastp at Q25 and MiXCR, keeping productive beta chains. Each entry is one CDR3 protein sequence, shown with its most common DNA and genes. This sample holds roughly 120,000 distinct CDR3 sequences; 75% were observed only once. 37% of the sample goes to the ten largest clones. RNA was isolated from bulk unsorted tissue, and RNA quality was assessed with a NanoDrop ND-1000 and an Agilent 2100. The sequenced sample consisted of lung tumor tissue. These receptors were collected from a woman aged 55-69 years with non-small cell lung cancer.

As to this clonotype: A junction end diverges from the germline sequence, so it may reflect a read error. The CDR3 here is CASSLKLTRGSHNEQFF. CDR3 DNA sequence: TGTGCCAGTAGCTTAAAGTTGACGAGAGGGAGCCACAATGAGCAGTTCTTC. V is TRBV11-3 and J is TRBJ2-1; D perhaps matches TRBD2 (5 bases). The CDR3 spans 17 residues. Germline V gene data show CDR1 as SGHNT and CDR2 as YENEEA.

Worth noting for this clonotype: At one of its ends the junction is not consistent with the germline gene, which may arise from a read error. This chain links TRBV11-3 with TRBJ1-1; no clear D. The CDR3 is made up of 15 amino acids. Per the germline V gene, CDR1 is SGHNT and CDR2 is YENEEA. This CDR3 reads CAGSLDSGRGTDALF. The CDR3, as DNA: TGTGCCGGCAGCTTAGATTCGGGGAGAGGCACTGATGCTCTCTTT.

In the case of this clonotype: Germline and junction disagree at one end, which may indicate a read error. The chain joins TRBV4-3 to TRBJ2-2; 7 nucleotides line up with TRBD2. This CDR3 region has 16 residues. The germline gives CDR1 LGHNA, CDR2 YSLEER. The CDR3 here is CSSSLTRGGTGGKLFF. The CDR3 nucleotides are TGCTCCAGCAGCCTCACCCGGGGAGGGACTGGCGGGAAGCTGTTTTTT.

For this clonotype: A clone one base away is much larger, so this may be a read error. The CDR3 sequence: CASSDLLAKNIQYF. The CDR3 bases are TGTGCCAGCAGTGACCTGTTAGCCAAAAACATTCAGTACTTC. The chain is built from TRBV2 and TRBJ2-4; the D is unclear. CDR1 and CDR2 from the germline V gene are SNHLY and FYNNEI. Trimming took off 3 bases at V and 0 bases at J, with 6 bases between the two ends. The CDR3 totals 14 residues.

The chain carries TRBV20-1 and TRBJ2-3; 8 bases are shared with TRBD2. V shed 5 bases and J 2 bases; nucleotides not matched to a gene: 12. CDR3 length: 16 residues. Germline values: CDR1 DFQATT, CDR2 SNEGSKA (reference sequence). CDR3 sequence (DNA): TGCAGTGCTCGTCCGACCGGCGGGGGGTTCACAGATACGCAGTATTTT. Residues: CSARPTGGGFTDTQYF.

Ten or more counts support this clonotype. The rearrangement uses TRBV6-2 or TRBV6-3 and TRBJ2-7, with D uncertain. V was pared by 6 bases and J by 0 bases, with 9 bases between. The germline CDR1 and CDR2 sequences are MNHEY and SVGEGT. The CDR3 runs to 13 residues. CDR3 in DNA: TGTGCCAGCAGCACCGAAAGCTCCTACGAGCAGTACTTC. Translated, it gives CASSTESSYEQYF.

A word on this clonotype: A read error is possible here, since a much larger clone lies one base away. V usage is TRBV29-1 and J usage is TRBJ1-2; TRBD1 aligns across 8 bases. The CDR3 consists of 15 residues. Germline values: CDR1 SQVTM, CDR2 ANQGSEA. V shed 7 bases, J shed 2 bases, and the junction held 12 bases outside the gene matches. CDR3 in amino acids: CSAGGATGENYGYTF. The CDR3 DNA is TGCAGCGCTGGAGGGGCGACAGGGGAGAACTATGGCTACACCTTC.

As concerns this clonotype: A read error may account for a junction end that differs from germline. The CDR3 here is CASSFGIAGVTDTHYF. CDR3 nucleotide sequence: TGCGCCAGCAGCTTTGGAATAGCGGGAGTCACAGATACGCACTATTTT. The chain employs TRBV5-1 and TRBJ2-3, with 9 bases aligning to TRBD2. Germline V gives CDR1 SGHRS, CDR2 YFSETQ. CDR3 length: 16 amino acids.

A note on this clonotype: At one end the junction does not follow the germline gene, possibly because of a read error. CDR3 DNA sequence: TGTGCCAGCAGTCACTCTAACAGGTTTCGCAAAGATACGCAGTATTTT. It encodes CASSHSNRFRKDTQYF. The chain carries TRBV6-6 and TRBJ2-3; D is perhaps TRBD1 (5 bases). CDR3 length: 16 amino acids. Germline V lookup: CDR1 MNHNY, CDR2 SVGAGI (reference sequence).

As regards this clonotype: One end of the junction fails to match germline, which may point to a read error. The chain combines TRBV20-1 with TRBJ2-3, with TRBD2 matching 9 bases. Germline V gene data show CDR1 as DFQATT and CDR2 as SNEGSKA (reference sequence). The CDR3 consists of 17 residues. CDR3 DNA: TGCAGTGCTAGAGATCAGCTAGCGGGGACTTCCACAAATACGCGGTATTTT. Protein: CSARDQLAGTSTNTRYF.

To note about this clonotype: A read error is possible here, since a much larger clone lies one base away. The CDR3 sequence is CASRYPLQGGPFF. DNA for the CDR3: TGTGCCAGCAGGTATCCCCTCCAGGGCGGGCCGTTTTTT. V is TRBV6-1 and J is TRBJ1-4, with D possibly matching TRBD1 (5 bases). CDR3 size: 13 residues. V lost 6 bases and J 16 bases, leaving 21 bases between the germline ends. The germline V gene has CDR1 MNHNS and CDR2 SASEGT.

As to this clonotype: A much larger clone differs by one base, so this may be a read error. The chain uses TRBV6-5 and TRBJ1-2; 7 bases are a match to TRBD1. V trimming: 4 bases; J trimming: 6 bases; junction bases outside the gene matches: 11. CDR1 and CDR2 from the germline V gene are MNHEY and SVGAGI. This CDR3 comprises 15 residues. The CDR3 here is CASSSNFERGHGYTF. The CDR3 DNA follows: TGTGCCAGCAGTTCTAATTTCGAAAGGGGGCATGGCTACACCTTC.

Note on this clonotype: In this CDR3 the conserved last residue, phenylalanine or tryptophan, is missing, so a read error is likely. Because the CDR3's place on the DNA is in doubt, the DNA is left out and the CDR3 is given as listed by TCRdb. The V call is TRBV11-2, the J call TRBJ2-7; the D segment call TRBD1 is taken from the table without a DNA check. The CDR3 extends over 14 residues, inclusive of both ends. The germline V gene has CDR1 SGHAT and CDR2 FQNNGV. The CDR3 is CASSYRDRGHERYL.

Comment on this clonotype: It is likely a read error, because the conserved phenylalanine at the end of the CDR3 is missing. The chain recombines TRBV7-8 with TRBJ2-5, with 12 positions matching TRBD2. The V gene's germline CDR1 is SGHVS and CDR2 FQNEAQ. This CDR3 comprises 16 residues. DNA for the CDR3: TGTGGCAGCAGCTTTAGACTAGCGGGGGCTTCAGAGACCCAGTACTTA. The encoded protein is CGSSFRLAGASETQYL.

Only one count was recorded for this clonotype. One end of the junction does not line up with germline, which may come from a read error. The CDR3 loop reads CVSCTGTSSYEQYF. DNA for the CDR3: TGTGTCAGCTGTACAGGTACAAGCTCCTACGAGCAGTACTTC. The gene calls are TRBV7-2 and TRBJ2-7, with D possibly TRBD1 on 5 matching bases. CDR3 size: 14 residues. Germline CDR1 and CDR2: SGHTA and FQGNSA.

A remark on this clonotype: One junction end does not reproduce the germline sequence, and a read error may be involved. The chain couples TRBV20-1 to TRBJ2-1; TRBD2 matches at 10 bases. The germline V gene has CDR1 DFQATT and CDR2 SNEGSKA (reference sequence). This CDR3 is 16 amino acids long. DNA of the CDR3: TGCACTGCTGGACCCCTGGAAGCGGGGGGGAACGATGAGCAGTTCTTC. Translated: CTAGPLEAGGNDEQFF.

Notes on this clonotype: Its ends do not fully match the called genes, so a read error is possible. CDR3 in amino acids: CASSDKRKGSSGPNALTF. Written as DNA, the CDR3 is TGCGCCAGCAGTGACAAGCGTAAGGGTTCCTCTGGGCCCAACGCCCTGACTTTC. The rearrangement joins TRBV6-1 to TRBJ2-6; no clear D gene. The CDR3 has 18 amino acids. The V gene's germline CDR1 is MNHNS and CDR2 SASEGT.

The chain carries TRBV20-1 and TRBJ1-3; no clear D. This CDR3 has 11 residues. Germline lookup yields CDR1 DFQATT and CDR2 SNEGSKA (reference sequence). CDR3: CIAFRGNTIYF. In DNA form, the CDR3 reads TGCATTGCCTTCAGAGGAAACACCATATATTTT.

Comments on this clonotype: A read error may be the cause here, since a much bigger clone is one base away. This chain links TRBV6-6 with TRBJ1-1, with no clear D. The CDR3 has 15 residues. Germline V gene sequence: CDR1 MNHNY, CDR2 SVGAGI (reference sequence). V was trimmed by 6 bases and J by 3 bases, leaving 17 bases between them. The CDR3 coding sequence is TGTGCCAGCAGCTGGGGAACGACGGGTGACACTGAAGCTTTCTTT. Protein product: CASSWGTTGDTEAFF.

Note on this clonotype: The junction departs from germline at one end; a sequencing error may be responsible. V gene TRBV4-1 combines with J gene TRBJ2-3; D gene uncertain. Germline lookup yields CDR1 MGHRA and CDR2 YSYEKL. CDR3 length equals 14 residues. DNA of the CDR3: TGCGCAAGCAGCCAAGCGAGACATGGAGATACGCAGTATTTT. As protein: CASSQARHGDTQYF.

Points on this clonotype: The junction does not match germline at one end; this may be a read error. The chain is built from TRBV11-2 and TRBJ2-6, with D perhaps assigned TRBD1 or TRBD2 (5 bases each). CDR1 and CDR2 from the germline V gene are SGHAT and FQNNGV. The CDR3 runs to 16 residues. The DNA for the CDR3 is TGTGTCAGCAGCCCAGGGATGGGTTCCGGGGCCAAGGTCCTGACTTTC. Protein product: CVSSPGMGSGAKVLTF.

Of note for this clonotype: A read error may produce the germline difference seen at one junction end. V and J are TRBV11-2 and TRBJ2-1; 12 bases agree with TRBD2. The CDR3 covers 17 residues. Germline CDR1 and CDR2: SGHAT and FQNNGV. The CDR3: CASSPPQLAGGLNERFF. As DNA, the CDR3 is TGTGCCAGCAGCCCCCCCCAACTAGCGGGAGGTCTCAATGAGCGGTTCTTC. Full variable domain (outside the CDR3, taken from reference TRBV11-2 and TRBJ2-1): EAGVAQSPRYKIIEKRQSVAFWCNPISGHATLYWYQQILGQGPKLLIQFQNNGVVDDSQLPKDRFSAERLKGVDSTLKIQPAKLEDSAVYLCASSPPQLAGGLNERFFGPGTRLTVL.

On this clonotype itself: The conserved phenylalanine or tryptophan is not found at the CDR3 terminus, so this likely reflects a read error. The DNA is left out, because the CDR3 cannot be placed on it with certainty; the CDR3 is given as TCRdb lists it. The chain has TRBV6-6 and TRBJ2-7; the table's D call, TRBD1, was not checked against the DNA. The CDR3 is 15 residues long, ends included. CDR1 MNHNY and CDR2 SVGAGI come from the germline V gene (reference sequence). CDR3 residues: CASIRQAGGDYEQYL.

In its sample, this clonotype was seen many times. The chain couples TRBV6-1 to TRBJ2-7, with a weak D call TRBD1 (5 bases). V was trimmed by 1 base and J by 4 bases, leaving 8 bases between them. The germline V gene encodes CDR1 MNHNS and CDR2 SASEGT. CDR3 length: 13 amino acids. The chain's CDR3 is CASSEEQGYEQYF. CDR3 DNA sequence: TGTGCCAGCAGTGAAGAGCAGGGATACGAGCAGTACTTC.

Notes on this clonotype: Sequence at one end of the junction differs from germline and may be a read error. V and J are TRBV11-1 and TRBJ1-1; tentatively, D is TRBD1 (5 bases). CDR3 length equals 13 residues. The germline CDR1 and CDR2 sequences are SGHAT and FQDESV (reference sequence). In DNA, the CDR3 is TGTGCCAACAGCCGGGACCACAACACTGAAGTTTTCTTT. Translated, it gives CANSRDHNTEVFF.

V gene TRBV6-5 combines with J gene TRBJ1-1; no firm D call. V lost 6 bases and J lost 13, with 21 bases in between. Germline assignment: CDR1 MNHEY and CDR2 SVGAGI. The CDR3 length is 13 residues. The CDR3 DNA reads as TGTGCCAGCAGCTACCAAATCAGGTTCCAAGATTTCTTT. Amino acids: CASSYQIRFQDFF.

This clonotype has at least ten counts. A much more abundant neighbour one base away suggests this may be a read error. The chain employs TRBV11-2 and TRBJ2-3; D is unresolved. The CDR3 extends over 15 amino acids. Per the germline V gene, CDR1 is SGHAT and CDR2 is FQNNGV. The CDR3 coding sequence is TGTGCCAGCAGCTTAGACTTCTCAAGAACAGATATGCAGTATTTT. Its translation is CASSLDFSRTDMQYF.

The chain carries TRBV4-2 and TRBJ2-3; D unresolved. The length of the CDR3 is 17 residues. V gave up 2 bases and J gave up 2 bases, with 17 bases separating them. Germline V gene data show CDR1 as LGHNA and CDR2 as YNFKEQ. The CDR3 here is CASSQSVTRVVTDTQYF. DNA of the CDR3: TGTGCCAGCAGCCAATCCGTCACGAGAGTAGTCACAGATACGCAGTATTTT.

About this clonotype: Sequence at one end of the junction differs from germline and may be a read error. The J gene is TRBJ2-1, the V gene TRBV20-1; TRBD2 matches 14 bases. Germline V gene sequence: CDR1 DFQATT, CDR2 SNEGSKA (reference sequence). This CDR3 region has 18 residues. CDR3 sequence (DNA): TGCTGTGCTAGACTAGCGGGAGGGCGGGGAATCACCTACAATGAACAGTTCTTC. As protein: CCARLAGGRGITYNEQFF.

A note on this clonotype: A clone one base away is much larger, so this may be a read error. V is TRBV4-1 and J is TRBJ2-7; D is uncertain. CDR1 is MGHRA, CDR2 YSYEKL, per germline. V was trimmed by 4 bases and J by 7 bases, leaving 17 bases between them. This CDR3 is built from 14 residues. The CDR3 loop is CASSRPGRNREQYF. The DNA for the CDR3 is TGCGCCAGCAGCCGTCCCGGGCGTAACCGGGAGCAGTACTTC.

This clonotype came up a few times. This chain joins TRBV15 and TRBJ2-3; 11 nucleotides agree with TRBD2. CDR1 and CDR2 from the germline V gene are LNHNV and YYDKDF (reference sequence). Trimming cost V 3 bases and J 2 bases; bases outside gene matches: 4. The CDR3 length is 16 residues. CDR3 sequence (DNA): TGTGCCACCAGCAGCCGACTAGCGGGGAACACAGATACGCAGTATTTT. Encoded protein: CATSSRLAGNTDTQYF.

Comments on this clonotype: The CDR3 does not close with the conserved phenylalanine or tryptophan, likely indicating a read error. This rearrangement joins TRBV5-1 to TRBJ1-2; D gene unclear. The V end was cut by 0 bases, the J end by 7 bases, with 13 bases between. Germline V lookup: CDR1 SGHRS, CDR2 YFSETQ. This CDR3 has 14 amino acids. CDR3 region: CASSLEGGGCGYTL. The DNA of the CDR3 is TGCGCCAGCAGCTTGGAGGGTGGAGGGTGTGGCTACACCTTA.